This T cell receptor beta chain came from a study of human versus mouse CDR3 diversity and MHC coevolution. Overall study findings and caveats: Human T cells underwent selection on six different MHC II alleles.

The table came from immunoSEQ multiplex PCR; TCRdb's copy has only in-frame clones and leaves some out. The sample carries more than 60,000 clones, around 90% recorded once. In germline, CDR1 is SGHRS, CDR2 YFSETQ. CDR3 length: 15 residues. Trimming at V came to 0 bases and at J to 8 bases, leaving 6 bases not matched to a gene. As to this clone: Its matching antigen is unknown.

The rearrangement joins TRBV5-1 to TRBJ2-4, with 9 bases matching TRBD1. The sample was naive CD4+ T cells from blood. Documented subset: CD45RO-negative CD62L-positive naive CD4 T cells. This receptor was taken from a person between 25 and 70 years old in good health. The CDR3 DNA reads TGCGCCAGCAGCTTGGATGGGACAGGGAAAGACATTCAGTACTTC. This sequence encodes CASSLDGTGKDIQYF.